Reported below is one T cell receptor (beta chain). Antigen specificity is unknown. TCRdb re-analysed the reads in MiXCR, keeping a single row per CDR3 protein. This sample has 450,000 to 650,000 distinct CDR3 sequences; more than 25% occur once, and the top ten carry about 13%. This record comes from a study of T cell repertoires in cytomegalovirus infection. Overall study: Public TCR beta signature analysis indicated the presence of both CMV infection and matching HLA type.

The germline V gene encodes CDR1 SGHDT and CDR2 YYEEEE. Trimming shortened V by 1 base and J by 5 bases, and 7 bases separated the two germline ends. This CDR3 has 13 amino acids. Overall study results and limits: Dominating the ex vivo response were TCR beta clonotypes that were CMV-specific and HLA-C-restricted. Summed frequency of public TCR beta families distinguished CMV carriers with the relevant HLA.

The sample comprised PBMCs. This clonotype was obtained from a human donor in good health (CMV status not recorded). Some clones in this sample may be carry-over from other donors' samples. The genes are TRBV5-6 and TRBJ2-1; D uncertain. CDR3 in amino acids: CASSLLRNNEQFF. DNA of the CDR3: TGTGCCAGCAGCTTGTTGCGGAACAATGAGCAGTTCTTC. Full variable domain (missing parts from reference TRBV5-6 and TRBJ2-1): DAGVTQSPTHLIKTRGQQVTLRCSPKSGHDTVSWYQQALGQGPQFIFQYYEEEERQRGNFPDRFSGHQFPNYSSELNVNALLLGDSALYLCASSLLRNNEQFFGPGTRLTVL.